These T cell receptor beta chains were read from a single sample in a study of T cell repertoires in cytomegalovirus infection. Antigens of these TCRs are unknown. MiXCR was run by TCRdb on the reads, yielding one entry per CDR3 protein. The table records a few hundred thousand distinct CDR3 sequences, 25% to 35% of them present only once. Specimen: cultured PBMCs, collected from culture after CMV antigen stimulation. These receptors were obtained from a human donor in good health (CMV status not recorded). Some clones in this sample may be carry-over from other donors' samples. CDR3s include the opening cysteine and the closing phenylalanine or tryptophan. A D gene is named only where the DNA matches it firmly. Some rows have no size entry. The others give once, few or many, or a class for an expanded clone.

abundance: few
j_gene: TRBJ2-6
d_gene: -
v_gene: TRBV4-2
CDR3nt: TGTGCCAGCAGCCAAGCCAGGCTCGAGAACGTCCTGACTTTC
CDR3aa: CASSQARLENVLTF

abundance: -
j_gene: TRBJ1-6
d_gene: -
v_gene: TRBV5-3
CDR3nt: TGTGCCAGCAGCTTGGAGGGTCGGGGGGCACAATCACCCCTCCACTTT
CDR3aa: CASSLEGRGAQSPLHF

abundance: few
j_gene: TRBJ1-5
d_gene: -
v_gene: TRBV20-1
CDR3nt: TGCAGTGCTAGGAGGGACGAGCTGTGGAATCAGCCCCAGCATTTT
CDR3aa: CSARRDELWNQPQHF

abundance: few
j_gene: TRBJ2-1
d_gene: -
v_gene: TRBV12-3/TRBV12-4
CDR3nt: TGTGCCAGCAGTTTTATTAGAGGAAATGAGCAGTTCTTC
CDR3aa: CASSFIRGNEQFF

abundance: -
j_gene: TRBJ2-7
d_gene: TRBD1
v_gene: TRBV6-1
CDR3nt: TGTGCCAGCAGTGAAGGACAGGGGTACTACGAGCAGTACTTC
CDR3aa: CASSEGQGYYEQYF

abundance: few
j_gene: TRBJ2-2
d_gene: TRBD1
v_gene: TRBV7-2
CDR3nt: TGTGCCAGCAGACGACGCTCGGGACAGGGAGCCGGGGAGCTGTTTTTT
CDR3aa: CASRRRSGQGAGELFF

abundance: -
j_gene: TRBJ1-5
d_gene: -
v_gene: TRBV12-3/TRBV12-4
CDR3nt: TGTGCCAGCCGATCGGGGGTAGGGGATCAGCCCCAGCATTTT
CDR3aa: CASRSGVGDQPQHF

abundance: -
j_gene: TRBJ1-5
d_gene: -
v_gene: TRBV6-6
CDR3nt: TGTGCCAGCAGTTACTCGAGGGGCACCAATCAGCCCCAGCATTTT
CDR3aa: CASSYSRGTNQPQHF

abundance: -
j_gene: TRBJ2-5
d_gene: TRBD1
v_gene: TRBV5-1
CDR3nt: TGCGCCAGCAGCTTGGAACAGGGGGCTCAAGAGACCCAGTACTTC
CDR3aa: CASSLEQGAQETQYF

abundance: few
j_gene: TRBJ2-7
d_gene: -
v_gene: TRBV12-5
CDR3nt: TGTGCTAGTGGTTTGGAAGGGAACACTGAGCAGTACTTC
CDR3aa: CASGLEGNTEQYF

abundance: few
j_gene: TRBJ2-1
d_gene: TRBD2
v_gene: TRBV28
CDR3nt: TGTGCCAGCGGAGAACTAGCGGAACTTTACAATGAGCAGTTCTTC
CDR3aa: CASGELAELYNEQFF

abundance: few
j_gene: TRBJ2-3
d_gene: TRBD2
v_gene: TRBV5-6
CDR3nt: TGTGCCAGCAGCCTCCTCGGACTAGCGGGGGCGGGAGATACGCAGTATTTT
CDR3aa: CASSLLGLAGAGDTQYF

abundance: few
j_gene: TRBJ2-1
d_gene: -
v_gene: TRBV27
CDR3nt: TGTGCCAGCAGTGGGCGCGGATACAATGAGCAGTTCTTC
CDR3aa: CASSGRGYNEQFF

abundance: many
j_gene: TRBJ2-1
d_gene: -
v_gene: TRBV7-2
CDR3nt: TGTGCCAGCTCACGGCGGGACCCCTCCTCCTACAATGAGCAGTTCTTC
CDR3aa: CASSRRDPSSYNEQFF

abundance: many
j_gene: TRBJ2-2
d_gene: TRBD1
v_gene: TRBV7-9
CDR3nt: TGTGCCAGCAGCCCCCGGACAGGGGGAGATGGGGAGCTGTTTTTT
CDR3aa: CASSPRTGGDGELFF

abundance: many
j_gene: TRBJ2-1
d_gene: TRBD2
v_gene: TRBV7-3
CDR3nt: TGTGCCAGCAGCTTGGGACTAGCGGGACGCAATGAGCAGTTCTTC
CDR3aa: CASSLGLAGRNEQFF

abundance: -
j_gene: TRBJ2-1
d_gene: -
v_gene: TRBV9
CDR3nt: TGTGCCAGCAGCCCTTTAGAGAATGAGCAGTTCTTC
CDR3aa: CASSPLENEQFF

abundance: -
j_gene: TRBJ2-3
d_gene: -
v_gene: TRBV19
CDR3nt: TGTGCCAGTAGTTCCCCCGGGACCCTGAGCACAGATACGCAGTATTTT
CDR3aa: CASSSPGTLSTDTQYF

abundance: once
j_gene: TRBJ2-1
d_gene: TRBD1
v_gene: TRBV19
CDR3nt: TGTGCCAGTAGTACTACGGGACAGGGATTTACCACCTATGTAAGCTCCTACAATGAGCAGTTCTTC
CDR3aa: CASSTTGQGFTTYVSSYNEQFF

abundance: few
j_gene: TRBJ2-1
d_gene: TRBD2
v_gene: TRBV7-8
CDR3nt: TGTGCCAGCAGCTTAGTCCCTAGCGGGAGGGTAGGAAATGAGCAGTTCTTC
CDR3aa: CASSLVPSGRVGNEQFF

abundance: -
j_gene: TRBJ1-1
d_gene: -
v_gene: TRBV7-9
CDR3nt: TGTGCCAGCAGCTCGTACCGGGACATACACACTGAAGCTTTCTTT
CDR3aa: CASSSYRDIHTEAFF

abundance: -
j_gene: TRBJ2-1
d_gene: -
v_gene: TRBV19
CDR3nt: TGTGCCAGTAGTATAGGTCCATCCGAGCAGTTCTTC
CDR3aa: CASSIGPSEQFF

abundance: few
j_gene: TRBJ2-2
d_gene: TRBD2
v_gene: TRBV6-6
CDR3nt: TGTGCCAGCAGTCCACTCGCGGTAGCGGGAGAGGCCGGGGAGCTGTTTTTT
CDR3aa: CASSPLAVAGEAGELFF

abundance: -
j_gene: TRBJ1-1
d_gene: -
v_gene: TRBV11-1
CDR3nt: TGTGCCAGCAGCTTTAGGGCAGGGTCTGAAGCTTTCTTT
CDR3aa: CASSFRAGSEAFF

abundance: few
j_gene: TRBJ2-7
d_gene: TRBD2
v_gene: TRBV7-9
CDR3nt: TGTGCCAGCAGCTTAGCTGGACTAGCTGGCGAGCAGTACTTC
CDR3aa: CASSLAGLAGEQYF

abundance: -
j_gene: TRBJ2-3
d_gene: -
v_gene: TRBV5-4
CDR3nt: TGTGCCAGCAGCCCCGGGTTAGGAGGGGGCACAGATACGCAGTATTTT
CDR3aa: CASSPGLGGGTDTQYF

abundance: -
j_gene: TRBJ2-1
d_gene: -
v_gene: TRBV3-1
CDR3nt: TGTGCCAGCAGCCCTAAATTTTCCCATGAGCAGTTCTTC
CDR3aa: CASSPKFSHEQFF

abundance: once
j_gene: TRBJ2-5
d_gene: -
v_gene: TRBV25-1
CDR3nt: TGTGCCAGCAGAAGAGGAGTAGAGACCCAGTACTTC
CDR3aa: CASRRGVETQYF

abundance: few
j_gene: TRBJ2-7
d_gene: -
v_gene: TRBV10-3
CDR3nt: TGTGCCATCAGTGGAGAGACGAAGAGGGGGGGCTCCTACGAGCAGTACTTC
CDR3aa: CAISGETKRGGSYEQYF

abundance: -
j_gene: TRBJ2-1
d_gene: -
v_gene: TRBV6-6
CDR3nt: TGTGCCAGCAGGGACTACAGCTCCTACAATGAGCAGTTCTTC
CDR3aa: CASRDYSSYNEQFF

abundance: -
j_gene: TRBJ1-1
d_gene: -
v_gene: TRBV19
CDR3nt: TGTGCCAGTAGTGCCCAAGCGGGGGTTACTGAAGCTTTCTTT
CDR3aa: CASSAQAGVTEAFF

abundance: -
j_gene: TRBJ2-1
d_gene: TRBD2
v_gene: TRBV7-2
CDR3nt: TGTGCCAGCAGGCCTCCGGGACTAGTGGGGGGAAGGGCGTACAATGAGCAGTTCTTC
CDR3aa: CASRPPGLVGGRAYNEQFF

abundance: -
j_gene: TRBJ2-1
d_gene: -
v_gene: TRBV29-1
CDR3nt: TGCAGCTCTGGTTGGGGGAGTGGTAATGAGCAGTTCTTC
CDR3aa: CSSGWGSGNEQFF

abundance: -
j_gene: TRBJ1-1
d_gene: -
v_gene: TRBV12-5
CDR3nt: TGTGCTAGTGGTTTGCGTCTAACAGGGAACACTGAAGCTTTCTTT
CDR3aa: CASGLRLTGNTEAFF

abundance: few
j_gene: TRBJ2-2
d_gene: TRBD2
v_gene: TRBV7-8
CDR3nt: TGTGCCAGCAGCTTCGCCGCTAGCGGGAGCGTCGGGGAGCTGTTTTTT
CDR3aa: CASSFAASGSVGELFF

abundance: -
j_gene: TRBJ2-7
d_gene: TRBD2
v_gene: TRBV11-2
CDR3nt: TGTGCCAGCAGCTCCGGACTAGCGGGAGTGCCTGTTCCCTACGAGCAGTACTTC
CDR3aa: CASSSGLAGVPVPYEQYF

abundance: few
j_gene: TRBJ1-1
d_gene: -
v_gene: TRBV24-1
CDR3nt: TGTGCCACCAGTGTCCCTGGGAGCACTGAAGCTTTCTTT
CDR3aa: CATSVPGSTEAFF

abundance: few
j_gene: TRBJ2-1
d_gene: TRBD2
v_gene: TRBV7-9
CDR3nt: TGTGCCAGCAGCTACCCCCACAAGATGGGACTAGCATTAGCCCATGAGCAGTTCTTC
CDR3aa: CASSYPHKMGLALAHEQFF

abundance: -
j_gene: TRBJ1-5
d_gene: -
v_gene: TRBV4-1
CDR3nt: TGCGCCAGCAGCCAAGCAGGGTATCAGCCCCAGCATTTT
CDR3aa: CASSQAGYQPQHF